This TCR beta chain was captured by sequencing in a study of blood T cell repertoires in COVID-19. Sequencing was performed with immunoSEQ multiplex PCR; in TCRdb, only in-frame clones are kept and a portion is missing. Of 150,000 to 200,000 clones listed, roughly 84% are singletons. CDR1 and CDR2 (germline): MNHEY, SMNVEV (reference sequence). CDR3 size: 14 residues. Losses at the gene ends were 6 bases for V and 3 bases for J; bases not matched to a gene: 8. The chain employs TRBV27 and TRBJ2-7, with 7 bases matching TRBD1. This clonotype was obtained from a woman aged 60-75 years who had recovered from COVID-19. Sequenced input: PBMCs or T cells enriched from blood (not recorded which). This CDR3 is CASSNRDSNYEQYF. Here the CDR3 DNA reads TGTGCCAGCAGCAACCGGGACAGTAACTACGAGCAGTACTTC.